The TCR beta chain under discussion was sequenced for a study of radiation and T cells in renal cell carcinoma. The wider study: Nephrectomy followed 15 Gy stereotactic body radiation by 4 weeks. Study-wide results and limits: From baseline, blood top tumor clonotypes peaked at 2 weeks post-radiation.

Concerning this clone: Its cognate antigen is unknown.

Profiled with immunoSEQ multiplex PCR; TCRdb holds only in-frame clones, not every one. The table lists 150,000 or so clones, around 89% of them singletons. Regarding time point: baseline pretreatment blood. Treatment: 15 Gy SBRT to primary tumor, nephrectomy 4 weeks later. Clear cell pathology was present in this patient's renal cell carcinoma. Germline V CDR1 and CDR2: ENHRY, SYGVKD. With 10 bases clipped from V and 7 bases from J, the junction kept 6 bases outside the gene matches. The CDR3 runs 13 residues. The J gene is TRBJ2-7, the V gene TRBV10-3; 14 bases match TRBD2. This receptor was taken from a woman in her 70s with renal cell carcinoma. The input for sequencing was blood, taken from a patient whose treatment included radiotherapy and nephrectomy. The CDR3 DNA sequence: TGTGCCACGAGGGGACTAGCGGGGGTTGAGCAGTACTTC. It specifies CATRGLAGVEQYF.